These 27 T cell receptor beta chains were all obtained from the same sample, sequenced in a study of cytomegalovirus exposure and HLA in healthy donors (dated by TCRdb to the late 2010s). Libraries came from the immunoSEQ multiplex PCR assay. In TCRdb, the immuneACCESS table is reduced to in-frame sequences with V and J assigned. These tables do not hold every clone; where another copy was compared, an unresolved V gene accounts for under half, and the others remain unexplained. In this sample the table shows 190,000 or so clones, approximately 82% of which occur a single time. The top ten constitute 13% of the sample. Sample: PBMCs. All receptors derive from a woman under 40 in good health and CMV-seropositive.

This chain uses TRBV16 with TRBJ1-2; D is undetermined. CDR1 is KGHSY, CDR2 FQNENV, per germline. Trimming shortened V by 3 bases and J by 4 bases, and 3 bases separated the two germline ends. CDR3 size: 11 residues. The DNA for the CDR3 is TGTGCCAGCAGCCACGGCTATGGCTACACCTTC. Encoded protein: CASSHGYGYTF.

Here the CDR3 DNA reads TGTGCCAGCAGGGAGACAGGGGGCGGTCAGCCCCAGCATTTT. Protein sequence: CASRETGGGQPQHF. The rearrangement uses TRBV6-1 and TRBJ1-5; 10 bases map to TRBD1. Germline-derived CDR1 and CDR2 are MNHNS and SASEGT. V gave up 6 bases and J gave up 6 bases; unmatched junction bases: 5. The CDR3 totals 14 residues.

The gene calls are TRBV30 and TRBJ1-1; 7 nucleotides agree with TRBD1. CDR1 and CDR2 (germline): GTSNPN, SVGIG (reference sequence). Germline trimming cut 5 bases from V and 1 base from J; bases unmatched to any gene: 25. This CDR3 is built from 20 residues. CDR3 DNA sequence: TGTGCCTGGGGGGGAACGCCGATAGCCCCGCGACAGGGTTCGAACACTGAAGCTTTCTTT. Protein: CAWGGTPIAPRQGSNTEAFF.

The chain recombines TRBV6-5 with TRBJ2-1; a weak D match, TRBD1 (6 bases). Germline CDR1 and CDR2: MNHEY and SVGAGI. Deletions cut 7 bases from V and 7 bases from J, with 20 bases between. The CDR3 spans 15 residues. The CDR3 coding sequence is TGTGCCAGCAAGAAAGGCAGGGGCTTGGGGAATGAGCAGTTCTTC. Protein: CASKKGRGLGNEQFF.

The J gene is TRBJ2-5, the V gene TRBV5-1; no definite D call. The germline V and J ends were trimmed by 0 bases and 4 bases, with 4 bases remaining between them. Looked up from germline, CDR1 is SGHRS and CDR2 is YFSETQ. This CDR3 comprises 12 residues. The chain's CDR3 is CASSLARETQYF. For the CDR3, the DNA is TGCGCCAGCAGCTTGGCCCGAGAGACCCAGTACTTC.

The DNA for the CDR3 is TGTGCCAGCAGTGGACAGGGGTTTATCTCTGGGGCCAACGTCCTGACTTTC. Residues: CASSGQGFISGANVLTF. The chain combines TRBV6-1 with TRBJ2-6, with 8 positions matching TRBD1. Germline CDR1 reads MNHNS; CDR2 reads SASEGT. Losses at the gene ends were 4 bases for V and 0 bases for J; bases not matched to a gene: 5. The CDR3 covers 17 residues.

The table lists this clone with a count of one. The rearrangement uses TRBV27 and TRBJ2-2, with D possibly matching TRBD1 (6 bases). Trimming took off 6 bases at V and 5 bases at J, with 13 bases between the two ends. Germline V lookup: CDR1 MNHEY, CDR2 SMNVEV (reference sequence). This CDR3 spans 14 amino acids. In DNA form, the CDR3 reads TGTGCCAGCAGCGGACAGCCGGGGACCGGGGAGCTGTTTTTT. It is translated as CASSGQPGTGELFF.

The rearrangement joins TRBV20-1 to TRBJ2-5; TRBD2 is a possible D gene (5 bases). This CDR3 has 11 amino acids. Deletions cut 6 bases from V and 5 bases from J, with 10 bases between. Germline V gene data show CDR1 as DFQATT and CDR2 as SNEGSKA (reference sequence). Written as DNA, the CDR3 is TGCAGTGCAAGCGGAGCGGAGACCCAGTACTTC. Translated, it gives CSASGAETQYF.

This rearrangement joins TRBV15 to TRBJ2-3; TRBD2 agrees at 7 bases. The junction had 6 bases not matched to a gene; V was cut back by 1 base and J by 2 bases. This CDR3 contains 16 residues. CDR1 is LNHNV, CDR2 YYDKDF, per germline (reference sequence). The CDR3 here is CATSRGASGLTDTQYF. CDR3 sequence (DNA): TGTGCCACCAGCAGAGGGGCTAGCGGACTCACAGATACGCAGTATTTT.

J is TRBJ2-1 and V is TRBV6-4; 13 nucleotides agree with TRBD2. The CDR3 length is 18 residues. CDR1 and CDR2 from the germline V gene are MRHNA and SNTAGT. V gave up 5 bases and J gave up 8 bases; unmatched junction bases: 15. The CDR3 DNA reads as TGTGCCAGCAGTCTAGGTTTAAGGACTAGCGGGAGTCTCGATGAGCAGTTCTTC. Amino acid sequence: CASSLGLRTSGSLDEQFF.

The J gene is TRBJ2-5, the V gene TRBV11-2, with unresolved D. Trimming shortened V by 3 bases and J by 4 bases, and 12 bases separated the two germline ends. The CDR3 extends over 14 amino acids. Germline lookup yields CDR1 SGHAT and CDR2 FQNNGV. CDR3: CASSFRLSRETQYF. The CDR3 region has the DNA TGTGCCAGCAGCTTCCGACTTTCACGAGAGACCCAGTACTTC.

This sequence joins TRBV11-1 and TRBJ2-7, with 7 positions matching TRBD1. CDR3 length: 15 residues. Unmatched junction bases numbered 4, after V lost 1 base and J lost 1 base. Germline CDR1 and CDR2: SGHAT and FQDESV (reference sequence). The CDR3 here is CASSLGDSRSYEQYF. CDR3 DNA sequence: TGTGCCAGCAGCTTAGGGGACAGTAGATCCTACGAGCAGTACTTC.

This sequence joins TRBV28 and TRBJ2-7, with TRBD2 identical over 7 bases. The length of the CDR3 is 16 residues. The germline V gene encodes CDR1 MDHEN and CDR2 SYDVKM. Germline trimming cut 3 bases from V and 3 bases from J; bases unmatched to any gene: 11. CDR3 sequence: CASSFWVLGEGYEQYF. CDR3 DNA sequence: TGTGCCAGCAGTTTTTGGGTGTTGGGGGAGGGCTACGAGCAGTACTTC.

V and J are TRBV6-6 and TRBJ2-7; D is undetermined. CDR1 and CDR2 from the germline V gene are MNHNY and SVGAGI (reference sequence). V was pared by 6 bases and J by 3 bases, with 6 bases between. The CDR3 loop spans 11 amino acids. The CDR3, as DNA: TGTGCCAGCAGAGCATACTACGAGCAGTACTTC. Protein: CASRAYYEQYF.

The chain has TRBV7-6 and TRBJ2-7; TRBD2 matches 12 bases. This CDR3 has 14 residues. V lost 4 bases to trimming and J lost 5 bases; unmatched junction nucleotides: 3. Germline CDR1 SGHVS, CDR2 FNYEAQ. The CDR3 DNA reads TGTGCCAGCAGCTCTAGCGGGAGGGAAGACGAGCAGTACTTC. Residues: CASSSSGREDEQYF.

The chain is built from TRBV6-1 and TRBJ2-5, with D possibly TRBD1 on 6 matching bases. This CDR3 is built from 13 residues. Germline loops: CDR1 MNHNS, CDR2 SASEGT. Trimming pared 7 bases from V and 2 bases from J, leaving 11 bases between. CDR3: CASTGQTQETQYF. Here the CDR3 DNA reads TGTGCCAGCACCGGACAGACTCAAGAGACCCAGTACTTC.

The genes are TRBV10-3 and TRBJ1-1, with D unclear. Trimming pared 10 bases from V and 1 base from J, leaving 7 bases between. Germline V lookup: CDR1 ENHRY, CDR2 SYGVKD. The CDR3 length is 11 residues. The chain's CDR3 is CATIQNTEAFF. For the CDR3, the DNA is TGTGCCACCATCCAGAACACTGAAGCTTTCTTT.

The J gene is TRBJ2-1, the V gene TRBV5-6, with 8 bases identical to TRBD1. The CDR3 spans 15 residues. The germline V gene encodes CDR1 SGHDT and CDR2 YYEEEE. V shed 4 bases and J 2 bases; nucleotides not matched to a gene: 5. In DNA form, the CDR3 reads TGTGCCAGCAGCATTAGACAGGGGACCTACAATGAGCAGTTCTTC. Its protein is CASSIRQGTYNEQFF.

The gene calls are TRBV6-4 and TRBJ2-7, with TRBD1 matching over 8 bases. Germline V gene data show CDR1 as MRHNA and CDR2 as SNTAGT. The CDR3 is 14 residues long. Losses at the gene ends were 6 bases for V and 5 bases for J; bases not matched to a gene: 9. In nucleotides, the CDR3 is TGTGCCAGCAGAGTTCCGGGACAGGCGAACGAGCAGTACTTC. Amino acids: CASRVPGQANEQYF.

This chain connects TRBV28 to TRBJ2-7; 8 bases line up with TRBD2. This CDR3 is 16 amino acids long. CDR1 MDHEN and CDR2 SYDVKM come from the germline V gene. V was clipped by 3 bases and J by 0 bases; unmatched bases: 7. The CDR3 region is CASSFWSGSTSYEQYF. In DNA form, the CDR3 reads TGTGCCAGCAGTTTTTGGAGCGGGAGTACCTCCTACGAGCAGTACTTC. The whole variable domain, filled in from reference TRBV28 and TRBJ2-7, reads DVKVTQSSRYLVKRTGEKVFLECVQDMDHENMFWYRQDPGLGLRLIYFSYDVKMKEKGDIPEGYSVSREKKERFSLILESASTNQTSMYLCASSFWSGSTSYEQYFGPGTRLTVT.

The chain is built from TRBV6-6 and TRBJ1-1; D is uncertain. Trimming pared 6 bases from V and 1 base from J, leaving 9 bases between. The CDR3 is 13 residues long. CDR1 is MNHNY and CDR2 is SVGAGI in the germline V gene (reference sequence). In nucleotides, the CDR3 is TGTGCCAGCAGGCGGGGTGGGAACACTGAAGCTTTCTTT. Translated, it gives CASRRGGNTEAFF.

The chain carries TRBV6-5 and TRBJ2-3; tentative D call: TRBD2 (5 bases). The ends were cut back, 5 bases at V and 6 bases at J, with 12 bases in the middle. Germline lookup yields CDR1 MNHEY and CDR2 SVGAGI. The CDR3 is 13 amino acids. The CDR3 DNA reads as TGTGCCAGCAGTAAGGCGGGTTCTGATACGCAGTATTTT. Residues: CASSKAGSDTQYF.

V usage is TRBV6-1 and J usage is TRBJ1-5; D not resolved. V was cut by 6 bases and J by 0 bases, with 9 bases left in between. This CDR3 region has 14 residues. Germline V gene data show CDR1 as MNHNS and CDR2 as SASEGT. CDR3 region: CASRQINSNQPQHF. The CDR3 nucleotides read TGTGCCAGCAGACAGATTAATAGCAATCAGCCCCAGCATTTT.

J is TRBJ2-1 and V is TRBV2, with TRBD2 as a possible D gene (5 bases). Trimming removed 3 bases from V and 7 bases from J, with 16 bases in between. CDR1 is SNHLY, CDR2 FYNNEI, per germline. This CDR3 has 15 amino acids. CDR3 coding DNA: TGTGCCAGCAGTGATGCGAGGGTCCGGAGAAATGAGCAGTTCTTC. It codes for CASSDARVRRNEQFF.

The CDR3 nucleotides are TGTGCCAGCAGCTTAGAAGCGGGGGGGCAAGGCTATGGCTACACCTTC. This gives the protein CASSLEAGGQGYGYTF. V and J are TRBV11-2 and TRBJ1-2; tentatively, D is TRBD1 (6 bases). Germline values: CDR1 SGHAT, CDR2 FQNNGV. V lost 0 bases and J lost 4, with 15 bases in between. The CDR3 has 16 amino acids.

The chain couples TRBV2 to TRBJ2-1; 13 nucleotides agree with TRBD2. This CDR3 contains 15 residues. CDR1 SNHLY and CDR2 FYNNEI come from the germline V gene. V shed 7 bases, J shed 9 bases, and the junction held 9 bases outside the gene matches. The chain's CDR3 is CASTITSGRASEQFF. The CDR3 DNA is TGTGCCAGCACGATTACTAGCGGGAGGGCCTCTGAGCAGTTCTTC.

The V call is TRBV6-4, the J call TRBJ2-1, with D maybe TRBD2 (6 bases). V was cut by 7 bases and J by 0 bases, with 19 bases left in between. The CDR3 is 17 residues long. Germline loops: CDR1 MRHNA, CDR2 SNTAGT. The CDR3 sequence: CASTPVSIADSYNEQFF. The CDR3, as DNA: TGTGCCAGCACGCCCGTCTCCATAGCGGACTCCTACAATGAGCAGTTCTTC.